This T cell receptor beta chain was obtained from a study of beta chain features in type 1 diabetes. General observations from the study: In all four CD4+ subsets, TCRB CDR3 length was significantly, moderately reduced in type 1 diabetes.

This clone was observed a handful of times. Its specificity is not known. Sorted CD4+ subsets: naive, central memory, regulatory, stem cell-like memory (CD45RO/CCR7/CD25/CD127/CD95/CD27 panel). The purity of all sorted populations exceeded 98%. Germline lookup yields CDR1 SQVTM and CDR2 ANQGSEA. The CDR3 consists of 15 residues. V was clipped by 0 bases and J by 2 bases, with 12 bases between them. The investigators reverse transcribed all of the isolated RNA, so they sequenced expressed TCRB transcripts. Assay used: immunoSEQ multiplex PCR; TCRdb lists only in-frame clones, some missing. The sample has 600,000 to 750,000 clones; roughly 12% are singletons.

The source material was naive CD4+ T cells from blood. This sequence joins TRBV29-1 and TRBJ2-3, with D possibly being TRBD1 (5 bases). This clonotype originated in a man in his thirties or forties with type 1 diabetes. This CDR3 is CSVEEIEGVTDTQYF. The CDR3 DNA follows: TGCAGCGTTGAAGAAATAGAAGGGGTCACAGATACGCAGTATTTT.